A single sample is the source of the 31 T cell receptor beta chains below, sequenced in a study of blood T cells in healthy people across ages. Through a sample-barcoded 5' primer and a J-beta primer mix, a second PCR was run for roughly 6 to 11 cycles. TCRdb reprocessed the 5' RACE reads with MiXCR, giving one entry per CDR3 protein. The sample carries 1,300,000 or so distinct CDR3 sequences, 59% recorded once. The source material was blood. The receptors were sampled from a young man in good health.

The genes are TRBV2 and TRBJ1-1, with a weak D call TRBD1 (6 bases). Trimming removed 9 bases from V and 1 base from J, with 18 bases in between. The CDR3 is made up of 15 amino acids. From germline, CDR1 is SNHLY and CDR2 FYNNEI. The CDR3 spells CASGGGGVKNTEAFF. CDR3 nucleotide sequence: TGTGCCAGTGGAGGGGGAGGGGTGAAGAACACTGAAGCTTTCTTT.

V is TRBV18 and J is TRBJ2-7; D might be TRBD2 (6 bases). Per germline, CDR1 KGHSH and CDR2 LQKENI. V gave up 2 bases and J gave up 9 bases, with 11 bases separating them. The CDR3 is 12 residues long. This chain's CDR3 is CASSPGDSGQYF. CDR3 nucleotides: TGTGCCAGCTCACCAGGGGACTCGGGGCAGTACTTC.

CDR3 in amino acids: CASSVMGQGNSPLHF. As DNA, the CDR3 is TGTGCCAGCAGTGTAATGGGACAGGGGAATTCACCCCTCCACTTT. This rearrangement joins TRBV27 to TRBJ1-6; TRBD1 matches 10 bases. This CDR3 spans 15 amino acids. V was clipped by 5 bases and J by 7 bases; unmatched bases: 5. The germline CDR1 and CDR2 sequences are MNHEY and SMNVEV (reference sequence).

This clonotype was counted between two and nine times. J is TRBJ2-7 and V is TRBV12-5; weak D call: TRBD2 (6 bases). V lost 8 bases to trimming and J lost 4 bases, with 9 bases between them. Germline lookup yields CDR1 LGHNT and CDR2 FRNRAP. This CDR3 has 11 residues. DNA of the CDR3: TGTGCTAGTTTAAGCGGGTACGAGCAGTACTTC. This sequence encodes CASLSGYEQYF.

V gene TRBV5-1 combines with J gene TRBJ2-7; D might be TRBD1 (6 bases). Germline loops: CDR1 SGHRS, CDR2 YFSETQ. V lost 4 bases, J lost 2 bases, and 10 bases lay in between. The CDR3 is 13 residues long. CDR3 sequence: CASSAGEPYEQYF. In DNA, the CDR3 is TGCGCCAGCAGCGCAGGGGAACCCTACGAGCAGTACTTC.

The chain links TRBV5-1 to TRBJ2-7, with D perhaps being TRBD1 or TRBD2 (5 bases each). V was clipped by 4 bases and J by 3 bases, with 17 bases between them. Per the germline V gene, CDR1 is SGHRS and CDR2 is YFSETQ. The CDR3 length is 15 residues. The CDR3 DNA sequence: TGCGCCAGCAGCACACCGGGACGGACGAACTACGAGCAGTACTTC. It specifies CASSTPGRTNYEQYF.

This clonotype occurred a few times. J is TRBJ1-5 and V is TRBV12-3 or TRBV12-4, with 8 positions matching TRBD1. With 7 bases clipped from V and 6 bases from J, the junction kept 11 bases outside the gene matches. The CDR3 is 15 amino acids. The CDR3 sequence: CASTLGQGASQPQHF. As DNA, the CDR3 is TGTGCCAGCACCCTGGGGCAGGGGGCTAGTCAGCCCCAGCATTTT.

This clonotype has a handful of counts. The chain carries TRBV20-1 and TRBJ2-3; unclear D gene. This CDR3 has 10 amino acids. Between the trimmed V and J ends, which lost 8 bases and 3 bases, there was a span of 6 bases. Looked up from germline, CDR1 is DFQATT and CDR2 is SNEGSKA (reference sequence). DNA of the CDR3: TGCAGTCCCCGGACAGATACGCAGTATTTT. Encoded protein: CSPRTDTQYF.

DNA for the CDR3: TGCAGCGCCATACAGGGTATAGCTGCTGAGCAGTACTTC. It is translated as CSAIQGIAAEQYF. The chain combines TRBV29-1 with TRBJ2-5; TRBD1 is a possible D gene (6 bases). Trimming removed 7 bases from V and 11 bases from J, with 23 bases in between. CDR1 is SQVTM, CDR2 ANQGSEA, per germline. This CDR3 spans 13 amino acids.

The genes are TRBV10-3 and TRBJ2-1, with TRBD2 identical over 9 bases. The V segment lost 7 bases and the J segment 2 bases; nucleotides outside the gene matches: 9. Germline V gene lookup returns CDR1 ENHRY and CDR2 SYGVKD. CDR3 length: 16 amino acids. In DNA form, the CDR3 reads TGTGCCATCAACGATATAGCGGGAGATACCTACAATGAGCAGTTCTTC. It specifies CAINDIAGDTYNEQFF.

In its sample, this clonotype was seen a few times. The CDR3 bases are TGTGCCAGCAGGCCACACACTAGAGGTCCCTACGAGCAGTACTTC. Residues: CASRPHTRGPYEQYF. The chain uses TRBV28 and TRBJ2-7, with a weak D call TRBD2 (5 bases). CDR1 is MDHEN and CDR2 is SYDVKM in the germline V gene. The CDR3 totals 15 residues. V was cut by 6 bases and J by 2 bases, with 17 bases left in between.

This chain joins TRBV12-3 or TRBV12-4 and TRBJ1-1, with a tentative D call TRBD1 (6 bases). The ends were cut back, 7 bases at V and 1 base at J, with 13 bases in the middle. This CDR3 is built from 14 residues. The CDR3 bases are TGTGCCAGCAAGGGGGGTACTACGAACACTGAAGCTTTCTTT. Translating gives CASKGGTTNTEAFF.

This chain connects TRBV10-3 to TRBJ2-7; D perhaps matches TRBD1 (6 bases). The assigned J gene may be wrong: the sequence end matches TRBJ2-1 better. The CDR3 runs to 11 residues. Germline CDR1 is ENHRY and CDR2 is SYGVKD. The CDR3 loop is CAISDQGEQFF. The CDR3 bases are TGTGCCATCAGTGACCAGGGGGAGCAGTTCTTC.

This chain uses TRBV7-9 with TRBJ1-4, with D unresolved. Looked up from germline, CDR1 is SEHNR and CDR2 is FQNEAQ (reference sequence). The CDR3 extends over 15 amino acids. V lost 1 base and J lost 7, with 13 bases in between. CDR3 nucleotides: TGTGCCAGCAGCTTAGGATCACAAAGAGGTGAAAAACTGTTTTTT. Translating gives CASSLGSQRGEKLFF.

A single count supports this clonotype. V and J are TRBV5-1 and TRBJ1-2; D is undetermined. The CDR3 is 15 amino acids. Per the germline V gene, CDR1 is SGHRS and CDR2 is YFSETQ. V shed 4 bases and J shed 2 bases, with 15 bases lying between them. This CDR3 is CASSPVPSPNYGYTF. In DNA form, the CDR3 reads TGCGCCAGCAGCCCCGTACCGTCCCCAAACTATGGCTACACCTTC.

The V and J genes are TRBV4-1 and TRBJ2-5; 9 nucleotides align to TRBD1. The J call may be wrong; the DNA end is better matched by TRBJ2-7. The germline CDR1 and CDR2 sequences are MGHRA and YSYEKL. This CDR3 contains 16 residues. The DNA of the CDR3 is TGCGCCAGCAGCCAAGGGCCCGGGACAGGGTCCGGCGAGCAGTACTTC. This sequence encodes CASSQGPGTGSGEQYF.

The CDR3 nucleotides are TGTGCCAGCAGTTTAACGACTAGCGTCACAGATACGCAGTATTTT. It is translated as CASSLTTSVTDTQYF. The rearrangement uses TRBV27 and TRBJ2-3, with 8 bases that match TRBD2. J gave up 2 bases and V 2 bases, and 3 bases lay outside the gene matches. This CDR3 comprises 15 residues. Germline CDR1 MNHEY, CDR2 SMNVEV (reference sequence).

This chain links TRBV6-5 with TRBJ2-6; TRBD1 agrees at 7 bases. After removal of 6 bases from V and 0 bases from J, the junction contained 8 bases not matched to a gene. The CDR3 length is 17 residues. CDR1 is MNHEY, CDR2 SVGAGI, per germline. CDR3 nucleotide sequence: TGTGCCAGCAGCTATGACAGGGTGAGCTCTGGGGCCAACGTCCTGACTTTC. Translated, it gives CASSYDRVSSGANVLTF.

This clonotype was found many times. This chain links TRBV12-3 or TRBV12-4 with TRBJ2-2; the match to TRBD1 covers 7 bases. V shed 5 bases, J shed 1 base, and the junction held 1 base outside the gene matches. The CDR3 is 14 residues long. Here the CDR3 reads CASSRTGNTGELFF. The CDR3 coding sequence is TGTGCCAGCAGTCGGACAGGGAACACCGGGGAGCTGTTTTTT.

Comments on this clonotype: Its ends do not fully match the called genes, so a read error is possible. CDR3 sequence: CAISESRLAESYERYF. DNA of the CDR3: TGTGCCATCAGTGAGTCCCGACTAGCGGAGTCCTACGAGCGGTACTTC. The chain has TRBV10-3 and TRBJ2-7, with TRBD2 identical over 9 bases. Germline CDR1 reads ENHRY; CDR2 reads SYGVKD. The CDR3 totals 16 residues.

As to this clonotype: Germline and junction disagree at one end, which may indicate a read error. The V call is TRBV28, the J call TRBJ1-4, with D possibly being TRBD1 (6 bases). CDR1 MDHEN and CDR2 SYDVKM come from the germline V gene. The CDR3 is made up of 14 amino acids. In nucleotides, the CDR3 is TGTGCCAGCAGTTTGCAGGGGATTAATGAAAAACCGTTTTTT. Translated: CASSLQGINEKPFF.

In its sample, this clonotype was seen a few times. This chain connects TRBV29-1 to TRBJ2-1; TRBD2 agrees at 11 bases. The CDR3 is made up of 14 amino acids. CDR1 and CDR2 (germline): SQVTM, ANQGSEA. Unmatched junction bases numbered 3, after V lost 4 bases and J lost 4 bases. Written as DNA, the CDR3 is TGCAGCGTTGGGGGACTAGCGGTATACAATGAGCAGTTCTTC. It is translated as CSVGGLAVYNEQFF.

This rearrangement joins TRBV27 to TRBJ1-2, with TRBD1 as a possible D gene (5 bases). CDR3 length: 11 residues. Germline values: CDR1 MNHEY, CDR2 SMNVEV (reference sequence). Trimming removed 8 bases at V and 6 bases at J, with 10 bases between. CDR3 in amino acids: CASLGVDGYTF. CDR3 bases: TGTGCCAGCCTAGGGGTGGATGGCTACACCTTC.

This chain connects TRBV4-3 to TRBJ2-7, with D hard to call. The CDR3 runs 15 residues. Germline V lookup: CDR1 LGHNA, CDR2 YSLEER. The V end lost 1 base, the J end lost 5 bases, and 15 bases lay between the germline ends. This CDR3 is CASSQGRVLDDEQYF. The CDR3 nucleotides are TGCGCCAGCAGCCAAGGTAGGGTCCTGGACGACGAGCAGTACTTC.

This clonotype appeared once. The CDR3 loop is CASGSGTVLTREQFF. The CDR3 bases are TGTGCCAGCGGGAGCGGGACAGTCTTGACTAGAGAGCAGTTCTTC. V usage is TRBV7-9 and J usage is TRBJ2-1; D is tentatively TRBD1 or TRBD2 (7 bases each). V was pared by 8 bases and J by 10 bases, with 24 bases between. Germline V gives CDR1 SEHNR, CDR2 FQNEAQ (reference sequence). CDR3 length equals 15 residues. The complete variable domain, with remaining parts taken from reference TRBV7-9 and TRBJ2-1, reads DTGVSQNPRHKITKRGQNVTFRCDPISEHNRLYWYRQTLGQGPEFLTYFQNEAQLEKSRLLSDRFSAERPKGSFSTLEIQRTEQGDSAMYLCASGSGTVLTREQFFGPGTRLTVL.

The chain has TRBV20-1 and TRBJ2-3, with D unresolved. V was pared by 3 bases and J by 3 bases, with 25 bases between. Germline CDR1 DFQATT, CDR2 SNEGSKA (reference sequence). The CDR3 has 18 amino acids. CDR3: CSASRQGKARGPTDTQYF. In nucleotides, the CDR3 is TGCAGTGCTAGCCGCCAAGGGAAGGCGAGAGGACCAACAGATACGCAGTATTTT.

This clonotype has a count of ten or more. The V and J genes are TRBV2 and TRBJ2-3; D call uncertain. This CDR3 comprises 13 residues. Germline CDR1 reads SNHLY; CDR2 reads FYNNEI. Deletions cut 4 bases from V and 1 base from J, with 6 bases between. CDR3 nucleotide sequence: TGTGCCAGCAGTGGGCAGGGCACAGATACGCAGTATTTT. This encodes CASSGQGTDTQYF.

This chain joins TRBV6-2 or TRBV6-3 and TRBJ2-2; no clear D. Germline lookup yields CDR1 MNHEY and CDR2 SVGEGT. CDR3 size: 14 residues. Between the trimmed V and J ends, which lost 5 bases and 6 bases, there was a span of 13 bases. The CDR3 coding sequence is TGTGCCAGCAGTACGGACCCATTCCCCGGGGAGCTGTTTTTT. Translated, it gives CASSTDPFPGELFF.

V is TRBV20-1 and J is TRBJ1-2, with no clear D. Trimming left V 0 bases short and J 8 bases short, with 16 bases between. The length of the CDR3 is 14 residues. Germline CDR1 and CDR2: DFQATT and SNEGSKA (reference sequence). The CDR3 DNA reads TGCAGTGCTAGAGAGAGAGAAAGGGTTTGGGGCTACACCTTC. Residues: CSARERERVWGYTF.

This sequence joins TRBV27 and TRBJ1-2; perhaps TRBD1 as D (5 bases). Trimming left V 6 bases short and J 8 bases short, with 19 bases between. The CDR3 is 14 residues long. The germline V gene has CDR1 MNHEY and CDR2 SMNVEV (reference sequence). CDR3 coding DNA: TGTGCCAGCAGCCTCGGGACCCAGAGTTCCGGCTACACCTTC. It specifies CASSLGTQSSGYTF.

V usage is TRBV4-1 and J usage is TRBJ1-6; 9 nucleotides match TRBD1. The CDR3 spans 15 residues. V shed 0 bases, J shed 7 bases, and the junction held 1 base outside the gene matches. Looked up from germline, CDR1 is MGHRA and CDR2 is YSYEKL. The DNA for the CDR3 is TGCGCCAGCAGCCAAGAAGGGACAGGGAATTCACCCCTCCACTTT. Translation gives CASSQEGTGNSPLHF.